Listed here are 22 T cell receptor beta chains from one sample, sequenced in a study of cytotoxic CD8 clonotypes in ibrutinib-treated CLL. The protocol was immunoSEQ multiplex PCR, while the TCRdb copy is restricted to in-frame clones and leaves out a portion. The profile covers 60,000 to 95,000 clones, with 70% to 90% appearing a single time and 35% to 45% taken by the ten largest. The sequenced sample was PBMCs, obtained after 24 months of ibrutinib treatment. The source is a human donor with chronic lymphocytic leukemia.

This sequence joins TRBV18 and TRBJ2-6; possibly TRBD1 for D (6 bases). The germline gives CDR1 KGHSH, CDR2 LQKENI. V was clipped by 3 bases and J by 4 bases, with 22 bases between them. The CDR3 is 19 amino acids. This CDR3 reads CASSPLGTRLVLGANVLTF. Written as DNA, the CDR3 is TGTGCCAGCTCACCTCTTGGGACAAGGTTGGTTCTAGGGGCCAACGTCCTGACTTTC.

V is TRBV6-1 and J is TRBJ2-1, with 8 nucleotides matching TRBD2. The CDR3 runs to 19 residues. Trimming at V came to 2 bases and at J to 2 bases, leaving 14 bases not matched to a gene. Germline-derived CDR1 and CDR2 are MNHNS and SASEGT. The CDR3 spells CASSEKHQLAAGPYNEQFF. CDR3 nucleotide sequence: TGTGCCAGCAGTGAAAAACACCAACTAGCGGCGGGACCCTACAATGAGCAGTTCTTC.

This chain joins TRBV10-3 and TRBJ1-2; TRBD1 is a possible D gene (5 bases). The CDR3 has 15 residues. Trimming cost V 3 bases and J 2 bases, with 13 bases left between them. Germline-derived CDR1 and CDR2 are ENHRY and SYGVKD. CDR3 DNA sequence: TGTGCCATCAGTGATGGCGGGGCGGGGAACTATGGCTACACCTTC. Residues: CAISDGGAGNYGYTF.

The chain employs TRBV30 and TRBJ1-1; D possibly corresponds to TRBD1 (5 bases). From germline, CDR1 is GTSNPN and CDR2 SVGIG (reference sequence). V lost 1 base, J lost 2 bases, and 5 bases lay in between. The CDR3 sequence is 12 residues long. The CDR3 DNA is TGTGCCTGGAGTGGGGGCAACACTGAAGCTTTCTTT. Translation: CAWSGGNTEAFF.

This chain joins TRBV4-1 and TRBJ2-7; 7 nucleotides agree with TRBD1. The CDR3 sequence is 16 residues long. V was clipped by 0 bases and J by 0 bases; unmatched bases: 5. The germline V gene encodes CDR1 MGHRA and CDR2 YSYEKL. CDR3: CASSQDLGGASYEQYF. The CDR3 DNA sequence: TGCGCCAGCAGCCAAGATCTAGGGGGCGCCTCCTACGAGCAGTACTTC.

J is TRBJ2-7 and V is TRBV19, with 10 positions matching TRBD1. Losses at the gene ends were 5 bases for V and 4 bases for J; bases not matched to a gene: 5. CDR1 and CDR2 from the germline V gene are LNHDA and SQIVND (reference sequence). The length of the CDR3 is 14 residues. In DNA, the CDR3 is TGTGCCAGTAGTCAGCCGGGACAGGGGTACGAGCAGTACTTC. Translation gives CASSQPGQGYEQYF.

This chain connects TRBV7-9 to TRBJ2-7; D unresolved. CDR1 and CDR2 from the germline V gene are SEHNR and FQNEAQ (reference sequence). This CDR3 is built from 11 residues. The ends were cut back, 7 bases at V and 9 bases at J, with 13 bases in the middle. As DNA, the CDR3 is TGTGCCAGCACTGCGAGTTTAGTGCAGTACTTC. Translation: CASTASLVQYF. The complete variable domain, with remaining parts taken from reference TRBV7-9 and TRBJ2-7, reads DTGVSQNPRHKITKRGQNVTFRCDPISEHNRLYWYRQTLGQGPEFLTYFQNEAQLEKSRLLSDRFSAERPKGSFSTLEIQRTEQGDSAMYLCASTASLVQYFGPGTRLTVT.

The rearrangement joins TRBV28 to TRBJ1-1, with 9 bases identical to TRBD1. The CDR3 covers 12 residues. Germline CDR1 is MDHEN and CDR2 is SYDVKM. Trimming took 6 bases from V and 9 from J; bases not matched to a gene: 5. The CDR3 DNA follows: TGTGCCAGCAGCTGGGACAGGGAAAAAGCTTTCTTT. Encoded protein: CASSWDREKAFF.

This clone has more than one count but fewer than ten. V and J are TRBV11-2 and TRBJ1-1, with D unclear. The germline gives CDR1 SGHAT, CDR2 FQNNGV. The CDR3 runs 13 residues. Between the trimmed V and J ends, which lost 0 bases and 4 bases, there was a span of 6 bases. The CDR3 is CASSLEAATEAFF. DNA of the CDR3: TGTGCCAGCAGCTTAGAAGCGGCCACTGAAGCTTTCTTT.

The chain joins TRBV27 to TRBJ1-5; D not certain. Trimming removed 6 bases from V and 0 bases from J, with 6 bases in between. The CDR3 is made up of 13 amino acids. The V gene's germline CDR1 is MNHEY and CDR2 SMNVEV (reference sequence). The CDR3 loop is CASSPYSNQPQHF. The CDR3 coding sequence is TGTGCCAGCAGCCCATATAGCAATCAGCCCCAGCATTTT.

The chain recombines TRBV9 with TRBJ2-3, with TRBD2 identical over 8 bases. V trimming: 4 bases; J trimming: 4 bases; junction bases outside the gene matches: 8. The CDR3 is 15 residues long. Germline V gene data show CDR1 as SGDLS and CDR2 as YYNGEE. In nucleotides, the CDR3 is TGTGCCAGCAGCCCGAGCGGGAGTGGTGCAGATACGCAGTATTTT. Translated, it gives CASSPSGSGADTQYF.

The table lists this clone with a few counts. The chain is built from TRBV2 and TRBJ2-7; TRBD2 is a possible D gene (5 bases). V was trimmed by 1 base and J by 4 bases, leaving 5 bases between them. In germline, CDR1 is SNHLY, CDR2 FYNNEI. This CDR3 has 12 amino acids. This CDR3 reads CASSEGTYEQYF. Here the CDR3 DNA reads TGTGCCAGCAGTGAAGGGACTTACGAGCAGTACTTC.

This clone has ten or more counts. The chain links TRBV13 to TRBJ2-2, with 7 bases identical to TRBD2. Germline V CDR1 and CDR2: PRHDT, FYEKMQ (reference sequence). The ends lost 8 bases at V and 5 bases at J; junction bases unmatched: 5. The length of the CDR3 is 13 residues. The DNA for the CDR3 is TGTGCCAGCCAAGCGGGACCTACCGGGGAGCTGTTTTTT. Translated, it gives CASQAGPTGELFF.

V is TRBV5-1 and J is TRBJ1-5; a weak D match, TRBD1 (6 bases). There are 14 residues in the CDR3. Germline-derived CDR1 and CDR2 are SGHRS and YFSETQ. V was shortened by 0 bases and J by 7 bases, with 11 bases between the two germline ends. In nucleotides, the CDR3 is TGCGCCAGCAGCTTGGCGGGGGCCGGGCAGCCCCAGCATTTT. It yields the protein CASSLAGAGQPQHF.

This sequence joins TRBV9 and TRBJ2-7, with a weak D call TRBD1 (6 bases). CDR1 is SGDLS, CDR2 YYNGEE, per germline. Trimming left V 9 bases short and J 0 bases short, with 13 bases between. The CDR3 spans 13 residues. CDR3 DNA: TGTGCCAAACGGACAGAAAACTCCTACGAGCAGTACTTC. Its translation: CAKRTENSYEQYF.

CDR3 amino acids: CASSQMRQGANTEAFF. The CDR3 DNA follows: TGCGCCAGCAGCCAAATGCGACAGGGGGCGAACACTGAAGCTTTCTTT. The genes are TRBV4-1 and TRBJ1-1; 10 bases map to TRBD1. Trimming removed 2 bases from V and 1 base from J; junction bases left unmatched: 4. CDR3 length: 16 residues. Looked up from germline, CDR1 is MGHRA and CDR2 is YSYEKL.

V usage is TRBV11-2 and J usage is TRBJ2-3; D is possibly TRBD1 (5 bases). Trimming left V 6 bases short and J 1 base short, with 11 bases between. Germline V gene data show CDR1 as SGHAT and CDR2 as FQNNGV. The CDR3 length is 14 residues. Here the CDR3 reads CASSPIRGTDTQYF. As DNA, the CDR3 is TGTGCCAGCAGTCCCATCAGGGGCACAGATACGCAGTATTTT. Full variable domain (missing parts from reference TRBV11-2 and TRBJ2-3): EAGVAQSPRYKIIEKRQSVAFWCNPISGHATLYWYQQILGQGPKLLIQFQNNGVVDDSQLPKDRFSAERLKGVDSTLKIQPAKLEDSAVYLCASSPIRGTDTQYFGPGTRLTVL.

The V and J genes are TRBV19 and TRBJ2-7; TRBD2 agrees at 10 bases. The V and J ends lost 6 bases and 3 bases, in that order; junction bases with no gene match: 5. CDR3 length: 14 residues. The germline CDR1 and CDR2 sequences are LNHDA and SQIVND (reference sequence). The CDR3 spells CASSHLAGVYEQYF. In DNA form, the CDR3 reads TGTGCCAGTAGCCACCTAGCGGGAGTCTACGAGCAGTACTTC.

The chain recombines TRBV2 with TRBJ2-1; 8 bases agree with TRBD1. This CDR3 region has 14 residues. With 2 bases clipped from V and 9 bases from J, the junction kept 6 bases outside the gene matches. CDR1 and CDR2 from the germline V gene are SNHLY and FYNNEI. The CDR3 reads CASSESGGQGEQFF. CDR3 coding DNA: TGTGCCAGCAGTGAATCAGGGGGCCAGGGTGAGCAGTTCTTC.

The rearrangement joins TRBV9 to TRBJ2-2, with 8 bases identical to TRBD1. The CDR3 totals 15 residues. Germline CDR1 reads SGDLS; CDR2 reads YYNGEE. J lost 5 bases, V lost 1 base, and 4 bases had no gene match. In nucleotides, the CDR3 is TGTGCCAGCAGCGTACAGGGGGCGCGAACCGGGGAGCTGTTTTTT. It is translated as CASSVQGARTGELFF. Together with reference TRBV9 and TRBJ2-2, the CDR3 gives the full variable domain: DSGVTQTPKHLITATGQRVTLRCSPRSGDLSVYWYQQSLDQGLQFLIQYYNGEERAKGNILERFSAQQFPDLHSELNLSSLELGDSALYFCASSVQGARTGELFFGEGSRLTVL.

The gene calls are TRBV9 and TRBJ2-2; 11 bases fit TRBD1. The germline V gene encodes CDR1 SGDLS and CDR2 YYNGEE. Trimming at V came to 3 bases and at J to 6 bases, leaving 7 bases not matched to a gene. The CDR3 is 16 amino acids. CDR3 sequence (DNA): TGTGCCAGCAGCGAGCTGGGACAGGGGGTTCCCGGGGAGCTGTTTTTT. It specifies CASSELGQGVPGELFF.

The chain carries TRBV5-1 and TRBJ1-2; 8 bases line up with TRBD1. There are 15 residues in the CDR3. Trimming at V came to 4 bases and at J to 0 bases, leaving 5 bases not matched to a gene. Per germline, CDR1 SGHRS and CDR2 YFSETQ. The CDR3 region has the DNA TGCGCCAGCAGCATAGGACAGGGAGCTAACTATGGCTACACCTTC. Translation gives CASSIGQGANYGYTF. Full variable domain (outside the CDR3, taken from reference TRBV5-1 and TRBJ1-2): KAGVTQTPRYLIKTRGQQVTLSCSPISGHRSVSWYQQTPGQGLQFLFEYFSETQRNKGNFPGRFSGRQFSNSRSEMNVSTLELGDSALYLCASSIGQGANYGYTFGSGTRLTVV.